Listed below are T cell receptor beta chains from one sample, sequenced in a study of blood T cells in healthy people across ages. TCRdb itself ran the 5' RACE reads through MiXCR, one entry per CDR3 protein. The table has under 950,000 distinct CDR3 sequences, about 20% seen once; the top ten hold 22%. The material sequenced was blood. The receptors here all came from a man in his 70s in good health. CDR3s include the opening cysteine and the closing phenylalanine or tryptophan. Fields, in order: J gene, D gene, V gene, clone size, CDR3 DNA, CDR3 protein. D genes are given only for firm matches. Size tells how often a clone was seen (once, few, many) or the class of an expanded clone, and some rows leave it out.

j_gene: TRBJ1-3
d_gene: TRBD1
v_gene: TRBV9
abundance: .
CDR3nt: TGTGCCAGCAGCGCACAGGGGGCTGGGGGAAACACCATATATTTT
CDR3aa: CASSAQGAGGNTIYF

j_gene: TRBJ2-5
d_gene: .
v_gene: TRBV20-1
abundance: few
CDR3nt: TGCAGTGGTCCTACCAAAGAGACCCAGTACTTC
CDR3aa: CSGPTKETQYF

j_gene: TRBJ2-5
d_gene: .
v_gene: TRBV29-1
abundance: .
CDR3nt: TGCAGCGTGCTAGCGGAGACCCAGTACTTC
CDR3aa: CSVLAETQYF

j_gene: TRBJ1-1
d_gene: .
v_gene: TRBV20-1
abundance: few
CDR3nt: TGCAGTGCTAGGAAAGGGACGGGGAACACTGAAGCTTTCTTT
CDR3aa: CSARKGTGNTEAFF

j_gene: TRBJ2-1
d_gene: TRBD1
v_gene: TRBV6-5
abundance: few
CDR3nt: TGTGCCAGCAGTCCCGGGGACAGGGGAACCTACAATGAGCAGTTCTTC
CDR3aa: CASSPGDRGTYNEQFF

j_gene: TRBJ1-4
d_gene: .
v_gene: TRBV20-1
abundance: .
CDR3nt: TGCAGTGCTAGAGAGGGGACCCTCCATGAAAAACTGTTTTTT
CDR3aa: CSAREGTLHEKLFF

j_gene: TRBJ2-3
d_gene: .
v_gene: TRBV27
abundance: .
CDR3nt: TGTGCCAGCGTAAGGGTCGGCGCGGGCCCTAGCACAGATACGCAGTATTTT
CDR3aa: CASVRVGAGPSTDTQYF

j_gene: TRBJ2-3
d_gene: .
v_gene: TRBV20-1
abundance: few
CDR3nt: TGCAGTGCCCCCACTTTGCGGGCTAGCACAGATACGCAGTATTTT
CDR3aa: CSAPTLRASTDTQYF

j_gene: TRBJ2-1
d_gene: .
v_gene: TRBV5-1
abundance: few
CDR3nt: TGCGCCAGCAGCCCGTTGAGGGGGGACCCCCATGAGCAGTTCTTC
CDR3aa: CASSPLRGDPHEQFF

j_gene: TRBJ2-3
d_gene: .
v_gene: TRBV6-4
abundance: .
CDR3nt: TGTGCCAGCAGTGAGAACGGAGATACGCAGTATTTT
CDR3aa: CASSENGDTQYF

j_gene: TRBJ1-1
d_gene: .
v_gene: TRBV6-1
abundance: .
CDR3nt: TGTGCCAGCAGGTTAGATTTGAACACTGAAGCTTTCTTT
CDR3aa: CASRLDLNTEAFF